The entry that follows covers one TCR beta chain sequence. This sample stems from a study of technical replicates of blood from a few donors. Assay used: immunoSEQ multiplex PCR; TCRdb lists only in-frame clones, some missing. This sample has roughly 80,000 clones, with approximately 90% found just once. This CDR3 has 14 amino acids. Germline V gene lookup returns CDR1 SGHTA and CDR2 FQGNSA. The ends were cut back, 6 bases at V and 1 base at J, with 13 bases in the middle. Input material: T cells isolated from PBMCs. This sequence originates from a human donor in good health. V usage is TRBV7-2 and J usage is TRBJ2-7; tentative D call: TRBD2 (7 bases). The CDR3 DNA is TGTGCCAGCAGGAACAGGGAGGGATCCTACGAGCAGTACTTC. Protein product: CASRNREGSYEQYF. Using reference TRBV7-2 and TRBJ2-7 for the parts outside the CDR3, the full variable domain is GAGVSQSPSNKVTEKGKDVELRCDPISGHTALYWYRQSLGQGLEFLIYFQGNSAPDKSGLPSDRFSAERTGGSVSTLTIQRTQQEDSAVYLCASRNREGSYEQYFGPGTRLTVT.